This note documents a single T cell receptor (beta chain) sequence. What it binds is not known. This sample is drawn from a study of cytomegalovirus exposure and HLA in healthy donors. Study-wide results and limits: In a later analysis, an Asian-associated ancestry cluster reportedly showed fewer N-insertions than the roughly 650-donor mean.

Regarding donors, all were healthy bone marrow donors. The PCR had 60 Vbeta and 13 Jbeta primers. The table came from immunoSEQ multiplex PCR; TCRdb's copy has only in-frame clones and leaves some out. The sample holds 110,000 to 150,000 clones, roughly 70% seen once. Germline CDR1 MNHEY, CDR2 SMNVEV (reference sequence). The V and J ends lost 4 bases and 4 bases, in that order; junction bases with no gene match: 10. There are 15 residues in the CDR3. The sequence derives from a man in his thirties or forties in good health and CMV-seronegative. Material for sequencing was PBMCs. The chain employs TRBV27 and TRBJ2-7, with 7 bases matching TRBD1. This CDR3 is CASSSIDRVPYEQYF. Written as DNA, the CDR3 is TGTGCCAGCAGTTCAATCGACAGGGTCCCTTACGAGCAGTACTTC.